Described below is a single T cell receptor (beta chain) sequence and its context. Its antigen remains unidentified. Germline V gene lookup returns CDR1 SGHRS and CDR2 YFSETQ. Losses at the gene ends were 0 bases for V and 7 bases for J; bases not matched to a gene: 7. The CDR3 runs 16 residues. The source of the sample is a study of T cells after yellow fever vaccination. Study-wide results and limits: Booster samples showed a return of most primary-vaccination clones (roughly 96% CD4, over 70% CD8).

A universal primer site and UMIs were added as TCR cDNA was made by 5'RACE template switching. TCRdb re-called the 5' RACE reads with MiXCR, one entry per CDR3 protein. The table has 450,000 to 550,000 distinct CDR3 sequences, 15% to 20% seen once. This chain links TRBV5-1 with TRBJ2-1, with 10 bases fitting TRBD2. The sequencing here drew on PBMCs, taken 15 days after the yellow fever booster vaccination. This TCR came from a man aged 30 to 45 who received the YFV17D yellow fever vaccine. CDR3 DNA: TGCGCCAGCAGCTTGGGTCCCCTAGCGGGAGAGAATGAGCAGTTCTTC. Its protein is CASSLGPLAGENEQFF.